Listed below are T cell receptor beta chains from one sample, sequenced in a study of blood T cell repertoires in COVID-19. The assay was immunoSEQ multiplex PCR, and TCRdb's table has in-frame clones only and misses some. The data contain 180,000 or so clones, around 85% of them singletons. The specimen was peripheral blood. The source is a person aged 65-85 years with COVID-19, enrolled during active disease. CDR3s include the opening cysteine and the closing phenylalanine or tryptophan. D genes are given only for firm matches. The size field is filled for only some rows; it gives once, few, many or a size class.

.,TRBJ2-5,.,TRBV27,CASSLSGGGNRAQYF,TGTGCCAGCAGTTTGTCCGGAGGTGGGAATAGGGCCCAGTACTTC
TRBD1,TRBJ2-1,.,TRBV5-4,CASSLDRGSYNEQFF,TGTGCCAGCAGCTTGGACAGGGGCTCCTACAATGAGCAGTTCTTC
TRBD2,TRBJ2-1,.,TRBV6-2/TRBV6-3,CASSSLAGGTKYNEQFF,TGTGCCAGCAGTTCCCTAGCGGGAGGCACCAAATACAATGAGCAGTTCTTC
.,TRBJ1-2,.,TRBV6-2/TRBV6-3,CASSLQGRSGYTF,TGTGCCAGCAGCCTACAAGGCAGGTCTGGCTACACCTTC
.,TRBJ2-3,.,TRBV7-8,CASSLRGHPTDTQYF,TGTGCCAGCAGCTTACGGGGACATCCCACAGATACGCAGTATTTT
TRBD2,TRBJ2-7,.,TRBV11-3,CASSLSAGVNEQYF,TGTGCCAGCAGCTTATCAGCGGGAGTCAACGAGCAGTACTTC
.,TRBJ2-1,once,TRBV5-6,CASTGYNEQFF,TGTGCGAGCACCGGGTACAATGAGCAGTTCTTC
.,TRBJ2-7,many,TRBV19,CASSVGGQRSYEQYF,TGTGCCAGTAGCGTTGGGGGCCAACGAAGCTACGAGCAGTACTTC
TRBD2,TRBJ2-1,few,TRBV10-3,CAISDPSGSRVFEQFF,TGTGCCATCAGTGATCCTAGCGGGAGTCGGGTATTTGAGCAGTTCTTC
TRBD1,TRBJ2-7,many,TRBV27,CASRTGGVNEQYF,TGTGCCAGCCGGACAGGGGGGGTCAACGAGCAGTACTTC
.,TRBJ1-4,.,TRBV2,CASKPRVNEKLFF,TGTGCCAGCAAGCCCAGGGTTAATGAAAAACTGTTTTTT
TRBD1,TRBJ2-1,.,TRBV6-2/TRBV6-3,CASSYPQGTGSYNEQFF,TGTGCCAGCAGTTACCCCCAGGGGACAGGTTCCTACAATGAGCAGTTCTTC
TRBD1,TRBJ2-2,.,TRBV5-4,CASSLAGQGPGELFF,TGTGCCAGCAGCCTGGCAGGACAGGGGCCCGGGGAGCTGTTTTTT
.,TRBJ2-1,few,TRBV5-1,CASSFSNFVGLESGEQFF,TGCGCCAGCAGCTTTTCTAATTTTGTAGGATTAGAATCGGGTGAGCAGTTCTTC
.,TRBJ2-1,.,TRBV5-1,CASSLVAGASDEQFF,TGCGCCAGCAGCTTGGTGGCAGGGGCGAGCGACGAGCAGTTCTTC
.,TRBJ1-1,.,TRBV5-4,CASSLAGVGGEAFF,TGTGCCAGCAGCTTGGCCGGGGTAGGGGGTGAAGCTTTCTTT
TRBD2,TRBJ2-1,.,TRBV7-3,CASSLGLAGVREEQFF,TGTGCCAGCAGCTTAGGGCTAGCGGGAGTTCGCGAGGAGCAGTTCTTC
.,TRBJ2-2,.,TRBV27,CASSITTRQKDYTGELFF,TGTGCCAGCAGTATTACCACCAGACAGAAAGATTACACCGGGGAGCTGTTTTTT
.,TRBJ1-5,.,TRBV6-6,CASSEFSGDYPQHF,TGTGCCAGCAGTGAGTTTTCAGGTGATTATCCCCAGCATTTT
.,TRBJ1-2,few,TRBV5-4,CASSDGQRTEGYTF,TGTGCCAGCAGCGATGGGCAGCGGACGGAGGGCTACACCTTC
.,TRBJ2-7,.,TRBV18,CASSPARGRPDEQYF,TGTGCCAGCTCACCGGCCCGGGGGAGACCCGACGAGCAGTACTTC
.,TRBJ2-2,.,TRBV18,CASSPNSQGVTTGELFF,TGTGCCAGCTCACCCAACTCACAGGGAGTCACCACCGGGGAGCTGTTTTTT